This TCR beta chain was captured in a study of OX40 agonist ivuxolimab in advanced cancers. Background on the study: It was ivuxolimab, an agonistic anti-OX40 (CD134) antibody, that patients were treated with. Participants, approximately 83% male, averaged roughly 59 years of age, ranging from roughly 23 to 80. Study outcomes and limitations: Both blood CD4+ and CD8+ T cells showed clonal growth by week 6 at 0.1 to 3.0 mg/kg. Among the lowest levels of clonal expansion were found in partial responders at 0.1-3.0 mg/kg.

Turning to this clone: No antigen is known for it.

Sequencing used immunoSEQ multiplex PCR; TCRdb keeps in-frame clones, though not all of them. This sample carries approximately 68,000 clones, roughly 80% of them seen once, and the ten largest clones take around 6.7%. The length of the CDR3 is 14 residues. Trimming cost V 7 bases and J 8 bases; bases outside gene matches: 8. In germline, CDR1 is SNHLY, CDR2 FYNNEI. The chain links TRBV2 to TRBJ2-2; 9 nucleotides align to TRBD2. The TCR sequence derives from an adult with an advanced solid tumor such as melanoma, head and neck, liver or kidney cancer. This sample comprised CD4+ or CD8+ T cells sorted from blood, obtained in a trial of the OX40 agonist ivuxolimab. This chain's CDR3 is CASIQQTSGGELFF. CDR3 DNA: TGTGCCAGCATCCAACAGACTAGCGGTGGGGAGCTGTTTTTT. Based on the CDR3 plus reference TRBV2 and TRBJ2-2, the full variable domain is EPEVTQTPSHQVTQMGQEVILRCVPISNHLYFYWYRQILGQKVEFLVSFYNNEISEKSEIFDDQFSVERPDGSNFTLKIRSTKLEDSAMYFCASIQQTSGGELFFGEGSRLTVL.